The 20 T cell receptor beta chains below come from one sample, sequenced in a study of blood T cells in healthy people across ages. Alongside a J-beta primer mix, a sample-barcoded 5' primer served in a second PCR lasting roughly 6 to 11 cycles. TCRdb redid the calling of the 5' RACE reads with MiXCR, one entry per CDR3 protein. The sample comprises some 760,000 distinct CDR3 sequences, around a quarter of which are singletons, and just under 9.5% rests with the top ten. These same records also appear under a second study, on T cells of mothers and their children.

Sequencing input: blood. These receptor sequences come from a boy under 18 in good health.

This clonotype has just a few counts. The rearrangement joins TRBV10-3 to TRBJ2-5; D may be TRBD1 (6 bases). CDR3 length: 17 residues. V dropped 7 bases and J dropped 2 bases, with 23 bases sitting between them. CDR1 and CDR2 from the germline V gene are ENHRY and SYGVKD. This CDR3 is CAITEFTGRGIQETQYF. The CDR3 DNA follows: TGTGCCATCACCGAATTCACAGGGAGAGGTATTCAAGAGACCCAGTACTTC.

This sequence joins TRBV5-1 and TRBJ2-5, with 8 nucleotides matching TRBD2. The J call is uncertain, as TRBJ2-7 better fits the DNA end. This CDR3 region has 13 residues. Germline V gives CDR1 SGHRS, CDR2 YFSETQ. The CDR3 sequence is CASSLHSGSEQYF. CDR3 nucleotides: TGCGCCAGCAGCTTGCACAGCGGGAGCGAGCAGTACTTC.

The chain couples TRBV6-4 to TRBJ2-2, with D possibly called TRBD1 or TRBD2 (5 bases each). Germline V gives CDR1 MRHNA, CDR2 SNTAGT. This CDR3 comprises 15 residues. V dropped 0 bases and J dropped 2 bases, with 7 bases sitting between them. This CDR3 is CASSDSGVNTGELFF. CDR3 sequence (DNA): TGTGCCAGCAGTGACTCGGGGGTTAACACCGGGGAGCTGTTTTTT.

The chain combines TRBV4-1 with TRBJ2-7, with 14 bases lining up with TRBD2. Germline CDR1 reads MGHRA; CDR2 reads YSYEKL. The CDR3 runs 16 residues. J was trimmed by 6 bases and V by 4 bases; bases with no gene match: 8. The chain's CDR3 is CASSPGLAGGSIEQYF. In DNA, the CDR3 is TGCGCCAGCAGCCCCGGACTAGCGGGAGGATCCATCGAGCAGTACTTC.

This clonotype was detected ten times or more. This chain links TRBV11-2 with TRBJ2-3; D not resolved. V dropped 6 bases and J dropped 2 bases, with 9 bases sitting between them. CDR1 is SGHAT, CDR2 FQNNGV, per germline. This CDR3 spans 13 amino acids. The chain's CDR3 is CASSSLITDTQYF. CDR3 nucleotide sequence: TGTGCCAGCAGTTCCCTGATCACAGATACGCAGTATTTT. Full variable domain (remainder filled in from reference TRBV11-2 and TRBJ2-3): EAGVAQSPRYKIIEKRQSVAFWCNPISGHATLYWYQQILGQGPKLLIQFQNNGVVDDSQLPKDRFSAERLKGVDSTLKIQPAKLEDSAVYLCASSSLITDTQYFGPGTRLTVL.

The chain links TRBV20-1 to TRBJ2-5; D is possibly TRBD2 (5 bases). The CDR3 is 12 amino acids. Germline V gives CDR1 DFQATT, CDR2 SNEGSKA (reference sequence). The V end lost 5 bases, the J end lost 5 bases, and 12 bases lay between the germline ends. CDR3 region: CSAPGPGETQYF. DNA of the CDR3: TGCAGTGCTCCCGGGCCGGGGGAGACCCAGTACTTC.

The chain uses TRBV3-1 and TRBJ2-5; unclear D gene. The CDR3 runs 14 residues. Germline V CDR1 and CDR2: LGHDT, YNNKEL (reference sequence). V was cut by 0 bases and J by 3 bases, with 8 bases left in between. CDR3 protein: CASSQDNRKETQYF. The CDR3 nucleotides are TGTGCCAGCAGCCAAGATAACCGCAAAGAGACCCAGTACTTC.

About this clonotype itself: Germline is not matched at one junction end, which may reflect a read error. The genes are TRBV5-1 and TRBJ2-5; 10 nucleotides line up with TRBD1. This CDR3 region has 14 residues. Germline assignment: CDR1 SGHRS and CDR2 YFSETQ. The CDR3 DNA reads TGCGCCAGCAGCCTCGGGACAGGGGAGGAGATCCAGTACTTC. Translation gives CASSLGTGEEIQYF. The entire variable domain, with the rest obtained from reference TRBV5-1 and TRBJ2-5, is as follows: KAGVTQTPRYLIKTRGQQVTLSCSPISGHRSVSWYQQTPGQGLQFLFEYFSETQRNKGNFPGRFSGRQFSNSRSEMNVSTLELGDSALYLCASSLGTGEEIQYFGPGTRLLVL.

The gene calls are TRBV29-1 and TRBJ2-1; 9 nucleotides agree with TRBD2. The CDR3 consists of 15 residues. CDR1 is SQVTM, CDR2 ANQGSEA, per germline. V lost 2 bases to trimming and J lost 4 bases; unmatched junction nucleotides: 6. In DNA form, the CDR3 reads TGCAGCGTTGAACTACCTAGCGGGGTGTACAATGAGCAGTTCTTC. This sequence encodes CSVELPSGVYNEQFF.

V usage is TRBV24-1 and J usage is TRBJ2-7; tentative D call: TRBD2 (6 bases). The assigned J gene may be wrong: the sequence end matches TRBJ2-5 better. In germline, CDR1 is KGHDR, CDR2 SFDVKD. The CDR3 consists of 15 residues. CDR3 in DNA: TGTGCCACCAGTGATGCGGGAAGTGCAGGAGAGACCCAGTACTTC. Protein: CATSDAGSAGETQYF.

Note on this clonotype: Compared with germline, one end of the junction differs, possibly owing to a read error. The chain couples TRBV7-9 to TRBJ2-3; D might be TRBD2 (5 bases). The CDR3 sequence is 12 residues long. CDR1 and CDR2 (germline): SEHNR, FQNEAQ (reference sequence). The CDR3 here is CSSSPQEGTQYF. The CDR3, as DNA: TGTTCCAGCAGCCCACAAGAGGGTACGCAGTATTTT.

This clonotype was detected a few times. The chain uses TRBV5-1 and TRBJ2-7; no clear D. The CDR3 extends over 13 amino acids. Germline values: CDR1 SGHRS, CDR2 YFSETQ. Trimming removed 2 bases at V and 4 bases at J, with 10 bases between. The DNA of the CDR3 is TGCGCCAGCAGCTTCGGACCTTTTTACGAGCAGTACTTC. This codes for CASSFGPFYEQYF.

The chain links TRBV6-1 to TRBJ2-3; weak D call: TRBD1 (6 bases). Germline values: CDR1 MNHNS, CDR2 SASEGT. The CDR3 length is 16 residues. V lost 6 bases and J lost 1, with 17 bases in between. For the CDR3, the DNA is TGTGCCAGCAGCGTAGGCGGACAGAGGCGCACAGATACGCAGTATTTT. It specifies CASSVGGQRRTDTQYF.

A few counts support this clonotype. The chain employs TRBV28 and TRBJ2-4, with D perhaps being TRBD1 or TRBD2 (6 bases each). The CDR3 covers 16 residues. The germline V gene has CDR1 MDHEN and CDR2 SYDVKM. V lost 3 bases and J lost 0, with 12 bases in between. The CDR3 DNA sequence: TGTGCCAGCAGTTTGCCCCCGGGGGCAGCCAAAAACATTCAGTACTTC. The encoded protein is CASSLPPGAAKNIQYF. Full variable domain (missing parts from reference TRBV28 and TRBJ2-4): DVKVTQSSRYLVKRTGEKVFLECVQDMDHENMFWYRQDPGLGLRLIYFSYDVKMKEKGDIPEGYSVSREKKERFSLILESASTNQTSMYLCASSLPPGAAKNIQYFGAGTRLSVL.

This clonotype was seen more than once but under ten times. This chain connects TRBV27 to TRBJ2-1; D ambiguous. CDR3 length: 13 residues. Germline CDR1 is MNHEY and CDR2 is SMNVEV (reference sequence). The ends were cut back, 2 bases at V and 7 bases at J, with 9 bases in the middle. CDR3 sequence: CASSLMRENEQFF. For the CDR3, the DNA is TGTGCCAGCAGTTTAATGAGAGAGAATGAGCAGTTCTTC.

This sequence joins TRBV12-3 or TRBV12-4 and TRBJ2-5; the match to TRBD1 covers 8 bases. The CDR3 sequence is 15 residues long. The V and J ends lost 1 base and 4 bases, in that order; junction bases with no gene match: 5. CDR3 loop: CASSLGGQGLETQYF. In DNA form, the CDR3 reads TGTGCCAGCAGTTTAGGAGGACAGGGATTAGAGACCCAGTACTTC.

This clonotype was seen a handful of times. The chain carries TRBV12-3 or TRBV12-4 and TRBJ2-7; D is perhaps TRBD1 (5 bases). The CDR3 is made up of 13 amino acids. Trimming pared 4 bases from V and 8 bases from J, leaving 15 bases between. Here the CDR3 reads CASSSSREYKQYF. CDR3 nucleotide sequence: TGTGCCAGCAGTTCGTCCAGGGAATACAAGCAGTACTTC.

The V gene is TRBV7-2, the J gene TRBJ2-7; D assignment may be TRBD1 or TRBD2 (5 bases each). With 5 bases removed from V and 0 bases from J, the gap between germline ends came to 14 bases. CDR3 size: 15 residues. The germline V gene encodes CDR1 SGHTA and CDR2 FQGNSA. The CDR3 coding sequence is TGTGCCAGCAGCCGTTCCGGGGCAAACTCCTACGAGCAGTACTTC. This codes for CASSRSGANSYEQYF.

On this clonotype itself: A read error is likely, as this CDR3 ends without the conserved phenylalanine or tryptophan. This sequence joins TRBV4-2 and TRBJ2-5, with 11 bases matching TRBD2. The V gene's germline CDR1 is LGHNA and CDR2 YNFKEQ. This CDR3 has 17 residues. J was trimmed by 0 bases and V by 0 bases; bases with no gene match: 3. The chain's CDR3 is CASSQEGTSGNQETQYL. The CDR3 DNA follows: TGTGCCAGCAGCCAAGAGGGGACTAGCGGCAACCAAGAGACCCAGTACCTC.

This clonotype has more than one count but fewer than ten. The V call is TRBV4-3, the J call TRBJ1-2; perhaps TRBD1 as D (5 bases). V lost 0 bases and J lost 5, with 16 bases in between. The CDR3 runs 16 residues. Germline CDR1 and CDR2: LGHNA and YSLEER. CDR3 bases: TGCGCCAGCAGCCAAGATAAGTCCCTCGGGGCTTATGGCTACACCTTC. Protein: CASSQDKSLGAYGYTF.